Following are 32 T cell receptor beta chains from one sample sequenced in a study of cytomegalovirus exposure and HLA in healthy donors. PCR used 60 Vbeta primers and 13 Jbeta primers. The table came from immunoSEQ multiplex PCR; TCRdb's copy has only in-frame clones and leaves some out. The sample yields around 200,000 clones, 70% to 80% seen once. Sequenced sample: PBMCs. The receptors come from a man aged 40-50 years in good health and CMV-seronegative.

The chain carries TRBV7-6 and TRBJ1-1; 9 bases line up with TRBD1. V was pared by 3 bases and J by 1 base, with 6 bases of the junction left unmatched. CDR1 is SGHVS, CDR2 FNYEAQ, per germline. CDR3 size: 16 residues. The CDR3 nucleotides are TGTGCCAGCAGCTTGCAGCCGGGACAGGGGAACACTGAAGCTTTCTTT. This translates into CASSLQPGQGNTEAFF.

V usage is TRBV7-6 and J usage is TRBJ2-5, with a tentative D call TRBD2 (6 bases). Germline-derived CDR1 and CDR2 are SGHVS and FNYEAQ. Trimming left V 5 bases short and J 5 bases short, with 18 bases between. This CDR3 comprises 15 residues. The CDR3 here is CASSPPGLGGETQYF. The CDR3, as DNA: TGTGCCAGCAGCCCCCCGGGACTCGGCGGCGAGACCCAGTACTTC.

This chain joins TRBV4-1 and TRBJ2-2; possible D gene TRBD1, 5 bases. Per germline, CDR1 MGHRA and CDR2 YSYEKL. The CDR3 extends over 15 amino acids. Trimming left V 0 bases short and J 6 bases short, with 11 bases between. DNA of the CDR3: TGCGCCAGCAGCCAAGATACAGGCCGGGCCGGGGAGCTGTTTTTT. Residues: CASSQDTGRAGELFF.

This rearrangement joins TRBV7-6 to TRBJ2-7, with D perhaps matching TRBD1 (6 bases). The CDR3 length is 15 residues. Trimming took off 4 bases at V and 2 bases at J, with 15 bases between the two ends. Per the germline V gene, CDR1 is SGHVS and CDR2 is FNYEAQ. The CDR3: CASSSGTQPTYEQYF. The CDR3 bases are TGTGCCAGCAGCTCCGGGACACAACCAACCTACGAGCAGTACTTC.

This clone was seen a single time. This sequence joins TRBV30 and TRBJ1-2, with no clear D. Germline V gene sequence: CDR1 GTSNPN, CDR2 SVGIG (reference sequence). Deletions cut 4 bases from V and 4 bases from J, with 7 bases between. This CDR3 comprises 11 residues. The CDR3 reads CAWTHSYGYTF. CDR3 nucleotides: TGTGCCTGGACCCACAGCTATGGCTACACCTTC.

The J gene is TRBJ2-3, the V gene TRBV19; 12 nucleotides match TRBD2. This CDR3 spans 19 amino acids. Germline CDR1 and CDR2: LNHDA and SQIVND (reference sequence). J was trimmed by 1 base and V by 3 bases; bases with no gene match: 11. CDR3 DNA: TGTGCCAGTAGTATCAGGTCTAGCGGGAGGGCCCTCGGCACAGATACGCAGTATTTT. As protein: CASSIRSSGRALGTDTQYF.

This sequence joins TRBV7-2 and TRBJ2-5, with a tentative D call TRBD2 (5 bases). V was shortened by 5 bases and J by 9 bases, with 19 bases between the two germline ends. This CDR3 spans 14 amino acids. CDR1 SGHTA and CDR2 FQGNSA come from the germline V gene. In DNA, the CDR3 is TGTGCCAGCAGCCCAACACCCCACCCAGCGGCCCAGTACTTC. It translates to CASSPTPHPAAQYF. Drawing the rest from reference TRBV7-2 and TRBJ2-5, the complete variable domain is GAGVSQSPSNKVTEKGKDVELRCDPISGHTALYWYRQSLGQGLEFLIYFQGNSAPDKSGLPSDRFSAERTGGSVSTLTIQRTQQEDSAVYLCASSPTPHPAAQYFGPGTRLLVL.

In regard to this clone: This sample includes further DNA sequences coding for the same CDR3. J is TRBJ1-1 and V is TRBV5-1, with TRBD1 as a possible D gene (5 bases). The germline V gene has CDR1 SGHRS and CDR2 YFSETQ. Trimming left V 4 bases short and J 4 bases short, with 8 bases between. This CDR3 region has 12 residues. CDR3: CASSQGGTEAFF. In DNA, the CDR3 is TGCGCCAGCAGCCAGGGAGGCACTGAAGCTTTCTTT.

The chain combines TRBV6-1 with TRBJ2-7, with D possibly being TRBD1 (6 bases). Germline loops: CDR1 MNHNS, CDR2 SASEGT. Trimming pared 10 bases from V and 0 bases from J, leaving 19 bases between. This CDR3 is 15 amino acids long. This CDR3 reads CAIENRVLFSYEQYF. The CDR3 nucleotides read TGTGCCATCGAGAACAGGGTATTATTCTCCTACGAGCAGTACTTC.

This chain uses TRBV29-1 with TRBJ1-2; 11 nucleotides align to TRBD1. Germline trimming cut 3 bases from V and 7 bases from J; bases unmatched to any gene: 7. The CDR3 spans 14 residues. Germline lookup yields CDR1 SQVTM and CDR2 ANQGSEA. Here the CDR3 reads CSVEPGQGDCGYTF. DNA for the CDR3: TGCAGCGTTGAGCCGGGACAGGGGGACTGTGGCTACACCTTC.

The CDR3 DNA reads as TGTGCCAGCAGGACAGGGGGCGTCGGCTATGGCTACACCTTC. It is translated as CASRTGGVGYGYTF. This chain connects TRBV6-5 to TRBJ1-2; 10 nucleotides match TRBD1. Germline lookup yields CDR1 MNHEY and CDR2 SVGAGI. This CDR3 has 14 amino acids. The junction had 5 bases not matched to a gene; V was cut back by 6 bases and J by 4 bases.

J is TRBJ1-6 and V is TRBV9; TRBD1 matches 8 bases. This CDR3 comprises 14 residues. Losses at the gene ends were 4 bases for V and 12 bases for J; bases not matched to a gene: 9. Germline CDR1 is SGDLS and CDR2 is YYNGEE. This CDR3 reads CASSFGTGDRPLHF. As DNA, the CDR3 is TGTGCCAGCAGCTTCGGGACAGGTGACCGACCCCTCCACTTT.

For this clone: The sample holds other DNA sequences that translate to the same CDR3. The V gene is TRBV7-2, the J gene TRBJ1-4; 9 nucleotides agree with TRBD1. The CDR3 is 14 residues long. The V gene end was trimmed by 5 bases and the J gene end by 5 bases; junction bases not matched to a gene: 3. Germline V gene sequence: CDR1 SGHTA, CDR2 FQGNSA. The CDR3 DNA reads as TGTGCCAGCAGCCCGGACAGGGGAAATGAAAAACTGTTTTTT. Translated, it gives CASSPDRGNEKLFF.

The J gene is TRBJ2-7, the V gene TRBV2; D is uncertain. Trimming removed 4 bases at V and 1 base at J, with 11 bases between. The CDR3 extends over 14 amino acids. Germline loops: CDR1 SNHLY, CDR2 FYNNEI. This chain's CDR3 is CASSGHIVSYEQYF. The DNA of the CDR3 is TGTGCCAGCAGTGGACACATCGTATCCTACGAGCAGTACTTC.

As to this clone: One end of the junction does not line up with germline, which may come from a read error. The chain recombines TRBV7-9 with TRBJ2-1; the match to TRBD2 covers 7 bases. CDR1 and CDR2 (germline): SEHNR, FQNEAQ (reference sequence). CDR3 size: 15 residues. The chain's CDR3 is CSSSLVLAVNNEQFF. The CDR3 DNA reads TGTTCCAGCAGCTTAGTCCTAGCGGTAAACAATGAGCAGTTCTTC.

This chain connects TRBV25-1 to TRBJ2-5, with D perhaps matching TRBD2 (5 bases). CDR1 is MGHDK, CDR2 SYGVNS, per germline. This CDR3 has 15 amino acids. Trimming left V 2 bases short and J 3 bases short, with 13 bases between. This CDR3 is CASSEPGLAKETQYF. DNA for the CDR3: TGTGCCAGCAGTGAACCCGGACTCGCAAAAGAGACCCAGTACTTC.

The chain combines TRBV6-5 with TRBJ1-1; D gene ambiguous. The germline V and J ends were trimmed by 5 bases and 1 base, with 8 bases remaining between them. Germline-derived CDR1 and CDR2 are MNHEY and SVGAGI. The CDR3 has 13 amino acids. The CDR3 reads CASSRRRNTEAFF. Written as DNA, the CDR3 is TGTGCCAGCAGTCGACGGAGGAACACTGAAGCTTTCTTT.

The J gene is TRBJ1-3, the V gene TRBV6-1; 7 nucleotides match TRBD1. V shed 6 bases, J shed 4 bases, and the junction held 6 bases outside the gene matches. This CDR3 spans 14 amino acids. Germline V gene data show CDR1 as MNHNS and CDR2 as SASEGT. The CDR3, as DNA: TGTGCCAGCAGGGCCGACAGGGAAGGAAACACCATATATTTT. Its protein product is CASRADREGNTIYF.

The genes are TRBV29-1 and TRBJ1-1; unclear D gene. This CDR3 region has 12 residues. The V gene lost 0 bases and the J gene lost 1 base, with 3 bases spanning the gap. From germline, CDR1 is SQVTM and CDR2 ANQGSEA. This CDR3 reads CSVEDQNTEAFF. DNA of the CDR3: TGCAGCGTTGAAGATCAGAACACTGAAGCTTTCTTT.

The chain recombines TRBV14 with TRBJ2-1; D call uncertain. From germline, CDR1 is SGHDN and CDR2 FVKESK. The CDR3 is 15 amino acids. V was shortened by 3 bases and J by 3 bases, with 12 bases between the two germline ends. CDR3 nucleotides: TGTGCCAGCAGCCACGTCGAGAGTCGCTACAATGAGCAGTTCTTC. Its translation is CASSHVESRYNEQFF.

The V and J genes are TRBV27 and TRBJ2-5; 9 bases fit TRBD1. With 8 bases clipped from V and 2 bases from J, the junction kept 9 bases outside the gene matches. CDR3 length: 15 residues. CDR1 is MNHEY, CDR2 SMNVEV, per germline (reference sequence). The CDR3 DNA sequence: TGTGCCAGCCACCACAGGGGGCGGGGGCAAGAGACCCAGTACTTC. Encoded protein: CASHHRGRGQETQYF.

At least ten counts were recorded for this clone. This rearrangement joins TRBV7-2 to TRBJ2-1; 9 nucleotides agree with TRBD2. Per the germline V gene, CDR1 is SGHTA and CDR2 is FQGNSA. This CDR3 has 15 residues. With V trimmed by 5 bases and J by 0 bases, 2 bases remained unmatched. This CDR3 is CASSVSGSSYNEQFF. The CDR3, as DNA: TGTGCCAGCAGCGTTAGCGGGAGCTCCTACAATGAGCAGTTCTTC.

The V and J genes are TRBV18 and TRBJ1-1, with 7 bases that match TRBD1. Trimming cost V 4 bases and J 1 base; bases outside gene matches: 3. The CDR3 consists of 14 residues. Germline V gives CDR1 KGHSH, CDR2 LQKENI. CDR3 in DNA: TGTGCCAGCTCACAACGGACAGGGAACACTGAAGCTTTCTTT. Its protein is CASSQRTGNTEAFF.

CDR3 bases: TGTGCCAGCAGCCCCTTCCGGAACACAGGGTACGAGCAGTACTTC. Encoded protein: CASSPFRNTGYEQYF. The chain joins TRBV7-8 to TRBJ2-7; the D gene is possibly TRBD1 (6 bases). Germline V gene lookup returns CDR1 SGHVS and CDR2 FQNEAQ. The CDR3 sequence is 15 residues long. V lost 5 bases, J lost 4 bases, and 18 bases lay in between.

V gene TRBV6-6 combines with J gene TRBJ1-5; 8 bases are a match to TRBD1. From germline, CDR1 is MNHNY and CDR2 SVGAGI (reference sequence). V gave up 6 bases and J gave up 8 bases; unmatched junction bases: 12. This CDR3 contains 15 residues. This CDR3 reads CASSPGQGPREPQHF. The CDR3 region has the DNA TGTGCCAGCAGCCCCGGACAGGGCCCTAGAGAGCCCCAGCATTTT.

The genes are TRBV28 and TRBJ2-7; 9 nucleotides agree with TRBD1. This CDR3 spans 15 amino acids. Germline CDR1 MDHEN, CDR2 SYDVKM. The trim removed 4 bases at V and 2 bases at J, leaving 6 bases unmatched. The CDR3 DNA is TGTGCCAGCAGTTACCTACAGGGGGCCGCCTACGAGCAGTACTTC. This codes for CASSYLQGAAYEQYF. Full variable domain (remainder filled in from reference TRBV28 and TRBJ2-7): DVKVTQSSRYLVKRTGEKVFLECVQDMDHENMFWYRQDPGLGLRLIYFSYDVKMKEKGDIPEGYSVSREKKERFSLILESASTNQTSMYLCASSYLQGAAYEQYFGPGTRLTVT.

The gene calls are TRBV25-1 and TRBJ2-5, with 8 bases identical to TRBD2. There are 17 residues in the CDR3. Germline CDR1 and CDR2: MGHDK and SYGVNS. V dropped 4 bases and J dropped 3; count of bases not matched to a gene: 13. CDR3 amino acids: CASSVPAGDRLEETQYF. CDR3 DNA: TGTGCCAGCAGTGTCCCAGCGGGAGATCGTTTGGAAGAGACCCAGTACTTC.

This rearrangement joins TRBV7-9 to TRBJ2-2, with D perhaps matching TRBD1 (5 bases). V shed 8 bases and J shed 7 bases, with 11 bases lying between them. The length of the CDR3 is 12 residues. CDR1 is SEHNR, CDR2 FQNEAQ, per germline (reference sequence). Here the CDR3 DNA reads TGTGCCAGCCCAAGGCAGGGCGGGGAGCTGTTTTTT. Translating gives CASPRQGGELFF. The full variable domain, with the rest looked up from reference TRBV7-9 and TRBJ2-2, is DTGVSQNPRHKITKRGQNVTFRCDPISEHNRLYWYRQTLGQGPEFLTYFQNEAQLEKSRLLSDRFSAERPKGSFSTLEIQRTEQGDSAMYLCASPRQGGELFFGEGSRLTVL.

The V call is TRBV11-3, the J call TRBJ2-6; D call uncertain. Germline V gene data show CDR1 as SGHNT and CDR2 as YENEEA. The CDR3 totals 14 residues. V lost 5 bases to trimming and J lost 2 bases, with 7 bases between them. The DNA of the CDR3 is TGTGCCAGCAGCCCCCATGCTGGGGCCAACGTCCTGACTTTC. Translated: CASSPHAGANVLTF.

This chain connects TRBV6-4 to TRBJ2-1, with a weak D call TRBD1 (5 bases). CDR3 length: 15 residues. From germline, CDR1 is MRHNA and CDR2 SNTAGT. Trimming shortened V by 5 bases and J by 0 bases, and 11 bases separated the two germline ends. The CDR3 DNA reads TGTGCCAGCAGTATAGGGGAAAGCTCCTACAATGAGCAGTTCTTC. Translating it yields CASSIGESSYNEQFF.

This clone came up once. The chain links TRBV19 to TRBJ2-1, with a tentative D call TRBD2 (6 bases). Germline assignment: CDR1 LNHDA and CDR2 SQIVND (reference sequence). V lost 6 bases and J 5 bases, leaving 14 bases between the germline ends. This CDR3 contains 14 residues. DNA of the CDR3: TGTGCCAGTAGCTCGTATGGGGGGAACAATGAGCAGTTCTTC. Amino acid sequence: CASSSYGGNNEQFF. Using reference TRBV19 and TRBJ2-1 for the parts outside the CDR3, the full variable domain is DGGITQSPKYLFRKEGQNVTLSCEQNLNHDAMYWYRQDPGQGLRLIYYSQIVNDFQKGDIAEGYSVSREKKESFPLTVTSAQKNPTAFYLCASSSYGGNNEQFFGPGTRLTVL.

This chain's CDR3 is CASSSIYEQYF. CDR3 in DNA: TGTGCCAGCAGTTCAATCTACGAGCAGTACTTC. V gene TRBV28 combines with J gene TRBJ2-7; D remains ambiguous. V was trimmed by 4 bases and J by 3 bases, leaving 4 bases between them. Germline V gives CDR1 MDHEN, CDR2 SYDVKM. This CDR3 has 11 residues.